Below, one T cell receptor beta chain is given with its context. Its target antigen remains unknown. Per-base quality was not reported, and no clone a single base away is much larger than it. The entry originates in a study of vaccination effects on CD4 cells after COVID-19 (dated by TCRdb to between 2021 and 2024). Regarding the study in general: Across the study, the median time from the second dose to post-vaccine sampling was 72 days (range 14 to 241). The study compared SARS-CoV-2 spike-specific CD4+ TCR repertoires before and after mRNA vaccination in COVID-19 convalescent patients and infection-naive vaccine recipients. A total of more than 8 COVID-19 convalescent patients and a few SARS-CoV-2-naive healthy vaccine recipients were included in the full study. Cultures from other donors in the study were sequenced with the Oncomine TCR Beta short-read assay on an Illumina iSeq 100. Results and caveats for the whole study, not just this receptor: Among healthy vaccine recipients, nearly all vaccine-induced clones were SARS-CoV-2 mono-reactive, and only 1 of 255 was cross-reactive with common cold coronaviruses. Marked clonal contraction was observed in both infection-induced and vaccine-induced clones at late post-vaccination timepoints, consistent with waning T cell responses. Only a small number of convalescent patients were included, and no early post-infection timepoints were available, which limited the study.

Library prep was done by the immunoSEQ multiplex PCR assay. DNA from the CD4+ T cells that had been cultured and isolated underwent TCR beta CDR3 sequencing. The original methods were these. Non-productive TCR sequences were removed and reads were trimmed to the CDR3 region, keeping CDR3s of at least 7 amino acids. Antigen-specific clonotypes were identified with the MANAFEST web app by comparing expansion in peptide wells against reference cultures. To count as positive, a clone had to show expansion at FDR<0.05 compared with the reference and with all other wells, an odds ratio above 5, and a frequency above 0.1% in two replicate wells. Clonotypes significantly expanded in SARS-CoV-2 spike wells and in at least one common cold coronavirus spike condition were defined as cross-reactive. Using the stringdist R package, CDR3 similarity was measured by Levenshtein distance, and unrooted trees were constructed with ape in R 3.6.1. In its TCRdb copy, this immuneACCESS table keeps in-frame sequences only and misses some clones. Where compared with another copy, unresolved V genes explain less than half of these, and the others have no known cause. The DNA gave D and trimming, while V, J and clone size come from that table. This sample comprises around 30,000 clones, 73% of them detected only once. Jointly, the top ten make up around 9.6% of the sample.

V lost 6 bases and J lost 1 base, and the count of bases not matched to a germline gene is 4. The cysteine opens and the phenylalanine closes a CDR3 of 15 amino acids. Here the CDR3 DNA is all that survives: 45 bases in frame from base 1. The germline V gene sets CDR1 to MNHEY and CDR2 to SVGAGI. In the ViraFEST assay, PBMC were stimulated with viral peptide pools, and antigen-specific CD4+ T cell clonotypes were then identified by expansion using TCR sequencing. After about 10 days of culture, CD4+ T cells were isolated with the EasySep CD4+ T cell isolation kit. Two doses of either the BNT162b2 or the mRNA-1273 mRNA SARS-CoV-2 vaccine were administered to participants. The absence of prior SARS-CoV-2 infection in healthy vaccine recipients was confirmed by negative nucleocapsid antibodies before and after vaccination. Two million PBMC per well were cultured with approximately 10 ug/ml peptides in IMDM containing roughly 5% human AB serum, 10 IU/ml IL-2 and gentamicin. On days 3 and 7, half of the culture medium was replaced with fresh IL-2-containing medium. Unless noted otherwise, every peptide stimulation condition was grown in triplicate wells. PBMC were separated from whole blood using Ficoll-Paque Plus gradient centrifugation and were then either cryopreserved at -140C or used fresh. The overlapping peptide pools covered the spike proteins of SARS-CoV-2 as well as those of the common cold coronaviruses HCoV-NL63, HCoV-OC43 and HCoV-229E. The QIAamp micro DNA kit was used to extract genomic DNA from the cultured CD4+ T cells.

Recombination joined TRBV6-5 with TRBJ2-2, with TRBD1 matching 8 junction bases. Sequencing was performed on CD4+ T cells from PBMCs cultured with HCoV-NL63 spike peptides, taken after COVID-19 vaccination. What this sample's cell subset or site label stands for: HCoV-NL63 spike overlapping peptide pool stimulation. The TCR was taken from a human donor who received a COVID-19 vaccine. The DNA sequence reads TGTGCCAGCAGACCCGACAGGGGGAACACCGGGGAGCTGTTTTTT. Translated, it reads CASRPDRGNTGELFF.